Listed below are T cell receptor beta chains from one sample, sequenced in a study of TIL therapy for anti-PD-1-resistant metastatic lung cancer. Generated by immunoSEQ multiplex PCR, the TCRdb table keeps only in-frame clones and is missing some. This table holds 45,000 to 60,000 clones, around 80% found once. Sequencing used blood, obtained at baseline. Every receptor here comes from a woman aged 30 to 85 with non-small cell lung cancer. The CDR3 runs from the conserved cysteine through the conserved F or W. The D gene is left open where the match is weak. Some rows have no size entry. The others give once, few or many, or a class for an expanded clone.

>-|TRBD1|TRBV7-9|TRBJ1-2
CASSSAGQGIITF
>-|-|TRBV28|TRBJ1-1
CASSLYLGTMNTEAFF
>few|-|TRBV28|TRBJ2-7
CASILIDRPYEQYF
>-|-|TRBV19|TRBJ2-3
CASIPLGTQNYTDTQYF
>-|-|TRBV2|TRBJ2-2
CASSGAYGTSGELFF
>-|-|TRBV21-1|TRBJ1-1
CASSKEGRGSAEAFF
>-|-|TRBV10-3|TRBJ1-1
CAISDAGNTEAFF
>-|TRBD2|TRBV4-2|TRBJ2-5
CASSSSGGIQETQYF
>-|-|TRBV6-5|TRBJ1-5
CASRTLQGDQPQHF
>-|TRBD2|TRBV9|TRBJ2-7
CASSPQLAGGTYEQYF
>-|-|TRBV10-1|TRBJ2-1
CASSEGSSYNEQFF
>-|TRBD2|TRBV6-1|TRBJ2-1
CASSSPGLDIVEQFF
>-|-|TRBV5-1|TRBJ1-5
CASSLGESGNQPQHF
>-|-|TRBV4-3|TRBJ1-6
CASSRTRNSPDNSPLHF
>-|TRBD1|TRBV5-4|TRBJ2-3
CASSSPGQGADTQYF
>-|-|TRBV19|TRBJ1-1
CASSIVMNTEAFF
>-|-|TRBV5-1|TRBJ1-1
CASSFGSESKAFF
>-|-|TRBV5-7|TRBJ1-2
CASSLAWTWGGYTF
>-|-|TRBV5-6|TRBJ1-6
CASSLRGPNGDSPLHF
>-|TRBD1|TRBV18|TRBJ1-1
CASSPRQGGTEAFF
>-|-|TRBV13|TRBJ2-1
CASSYNNNEQFF
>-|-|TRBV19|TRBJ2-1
CASSWLYNEQFF
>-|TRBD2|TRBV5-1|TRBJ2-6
CASRVGGSSGANVLTF
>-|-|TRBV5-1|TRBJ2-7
CASSLTSYEQYF
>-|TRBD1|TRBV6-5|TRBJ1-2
CASSLGTGAYGYTF
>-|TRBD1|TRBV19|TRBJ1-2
CASSPSDRAGDGYTF
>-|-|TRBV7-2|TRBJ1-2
CASSPRMEANYGYTF
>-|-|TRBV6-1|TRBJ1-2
CASNMWGAGGYTF
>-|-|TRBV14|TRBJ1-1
CASSQEVFRLGANTEAFF
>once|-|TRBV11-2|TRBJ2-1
CASSPRRNNEQFF
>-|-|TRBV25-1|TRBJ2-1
CASRGQGRTPYNEQFF
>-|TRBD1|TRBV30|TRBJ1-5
CAWSVRSGGSQPQHF
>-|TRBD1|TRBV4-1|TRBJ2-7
CASSQPGQGYEQYF
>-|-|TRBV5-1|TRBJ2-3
CASSPLAPWTQYF
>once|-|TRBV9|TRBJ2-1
CASSVVSETGEQFF
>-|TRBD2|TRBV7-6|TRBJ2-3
CASSLEASGYTDTQYF
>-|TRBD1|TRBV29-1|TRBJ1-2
CSVEAGQGEGGYTF
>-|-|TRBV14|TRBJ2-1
CASSPSGVAAYNEQFF
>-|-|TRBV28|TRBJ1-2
CASSPQLRVGYTF
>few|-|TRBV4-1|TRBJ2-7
CASSQDPNGSYEQYF
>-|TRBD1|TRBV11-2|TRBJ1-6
CASSLEGQAHSPLHF
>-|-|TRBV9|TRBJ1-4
CASSVVGGPNEKLFF